Each of the 5 T cell receptor beta chains below was sequenced from the same sample in a study of human CD8 memory T cell subsets. Sequencing libraries of TCR beta were made by UMI-labeled 5' RACE. TCRdb re-called the 5' RACE reads and gives one entry per CDR3 protein, without DNA. The table for this sample gives about 7,400 distinct CDR3 sequences. Specimen: CD8+ T cells from PBMCs. The receptors were sampled from a human donor in good health.

CDR3 amino acids: CASSKIGRICSYNEQFF. The J gene is TRBJ2-1, the V gene TRBV21-1. TRBV21-1 is given as a pseudogene. The CDR3 loop spans 17 amino acids.

The chain has TRBV5-1 and TRBJ1-1; the D gene TCRdb calls, TRBD1, cannot be checked with no DNA. Looked up from germline, CDR1 is SGHRS and CDR2 is YFSETQ. This CDR3 region has 15 residues. The CDR3 loop is CASSLQGAGNTEAFF.

The J gene is TRBJ2-1, the V gene TRBV15; with no DNA, the TCRdb D assignment of TRBD2 cannot be verified. Germline V gene lookup returns CDR1 LNHNV and CDR2 YYDKDF (reference sequence). The CDR3 runs 15 residues. CDR3 sequence reads: CATSNKAGPDNEQFF.

The V gene is TRBV7-8, the J gene TRBJ2-7; checking the TCRdb D call of TRBD1 is not possible without DNA. CDR3 length equals 14 residues. Germline values: CDR1 SGHVS, CDR2 FQNEAQ. The CDR3 sequence is CASSYYPGAYEQYF.

In terms of frequency, this clonotype is medium-sized. The genes are TRBV28 and TRBJ2-5. The CDR3 is 11 residues long. Germline lookup yields CDR1 MDHEN and CDR2 SYDVKM. The CDR3 sequence is CASSLLETQYF.